Below are 6 T cell receptor beta chains sequenced from a single sample in a study of cytomegalovirus exposure and HLA in healthy donors (dated by TCRdb to about 2017). The library was produced with the immunoSEQ multiplex PCR assay. A mixture of 60 forward primers for TCR Vbeta segments and 13 reverse primers for TCR Jbeta segments was used in the multiplex PCR. TCRdb stores this immuneACCESS table with in-frame sequences only. Part of the clones is absent; in the studies checked, under half of the shortfall reflects unresolved V genes, and no reason is known for the rest. The sample profile shows about 110,000 clones; approximately 80% of them were found once. The ten largest clones represent approximately 5.1% of the sample. The sample comprised PBMCs. Receptor source: a female donor in good health and CMV-seropositive.

The J gene is TRBJ2-5, the V gene TRBV4-1, with TRBD2 matching over 9 bases. With V trimmed by 4 bases and J by 7 bases, 19 bases remained unmatched. Germline loops: CDR1 MGHRA, CDR2 YSYEKL. This CDR3 region has 18 residues. CDR3 nucleotide sequence: TGCGCCAGCAGCCCCAGGGGGGCGGGAGGGCCGGGGTATGGGACCCAGTACTTC. Its protein is CASSPRGAGGPGYGTQYF.

The chain combines TRBV19 with TRBJ2-3; TRBD1 matches at 9 bases. CDR3 length: 13 amino acids. In germline, CDR1 is LNHDA, CDR2 SQIVND (reference sequence). The junction had 9 bases not matched to a gene; V was cut back by 10 bases and J by 7 bases. Written as DNA, the CDR3 is TGTGCCACCACAACAGGGGGCAGGTATACGCAGTATTTT. This sequence encodes CATTTGGRYTQYF.

In this sample, this clone turned up a few times. The chain carries TRBV7-8 and TRBJ1-2; 9 bases line up with TRBD1. In germline, CDR1 is SGHVS, CDR2 FQNEAQ. The CDR3 is 13 amino acids. V dropped 4 bases and J dropped 7; count of bases not matched to a gene: 4. CDR3 amino acids: CASSSGTGFGYTF. The CDR3 nucleotides are TGTGCCAGCAGCTCCGGGACAGGGTTTGGCTACACCTTC. Based on the CDR3 plus reference TRBV7-8 and TRBJ1-2, the full variable domain is GAGVSQSPRYKVAKRGQDVALRCDPISGHVSLFWYQQALGQGPEFLTYFQNEAQLDKSGLPSDRFFAERPEGSVSTLKIQRTQQEDSAVYLCASSSGTGFGYTFGSGTRLTVV.

The V gene is TRBV9, the J gene TRBJ2-3; TRBD2 agrees at 7 bases. The CDR3 has 16 amino acids. J was trimmed by 1 base and V by 4 bases; bases with no gene match: 9. Germline CDR1 reads SGDLS; CDR2 reads YYNGEE. CDR3 bases: TGTGCCAGCAGCTCACCCAATCGGGGGGGCACAGATACGCAGTATTTT. This codes for CASSSPNRGGTDTQYF.

This clone was picked up a small number of times. The chain uses TRBV10-3 and TRBJ2-3; D not resolved. Germline values: CDR1 ENHRY, CDR2 SYGVKD. The CDR3 length is 13 residues. Trimming removed 0 bases at V and 2 bases at J, with 3 bases between. The CDR3 bases are TGTGCCATCAGTGAGTCGTACACAGATACGCAGTATTTT. Translated, it gives CAISESYTDTQYF.

The chain carries TRBV30 and TRBJ2-5, with 8 bases fitting TRBD1. The CDR3 length is 15 residues. Per germline, CDR1 GTSNPN and CDR2 SVGIG (reference sequence). With 0 bases clipped from V and 5 bases from J, the junction kept 8 bases outside the gene matches. CDR3 amino acids: CAWSVAAGGAETQYF. The DNA for the CDR3 is TGTGCCTGGAGTGTAGCGGCAGGGGGCGCGGAGACCCAGTACTTC.